One and the same sample provided the 14 T cell receptor beta chains below, sequenced in a study of beta chain features in type 1 diabetes. General study findings and limits: Type 1 diabetes patients had moderately but significantly shorter TCRB CDR3s in all four CD4+ subsets.

Expressed TCRB transcripts were sequenced, since all the RNA that had been isolated was reverse transcribed. The data were produced by immunoSEQ multiplex PCR, yet TCRdb's version contains in-frame clones alone and is incomplete. The table has about 700,000 clones, around 15% seen once. No antigen has been identified for these receptors. The sample comprised naive CD4+ T cells from blood. The receptors were sampled from a young man with type 1 diabetes.

This clone was seen a handful of times. The V and J genes are TRBV5-1 and TRBJ2-3; 14 bases are shared with TRBD2. The germline CDR1 and CDR2 sequences are SGHRS and YFSETQ. Unmatched junction bases numbered 5, after V lost 7 bases and J lost 4 bases. This CDR3 has 15 amino acids. CDR3 DNA: TGCGCCAGCGGGACTAGCGGGGGATCCGCAGATACGCAGTATTTT. Protein product: CASGTSGGSADTQYF.

This clone has only a few counts. The chain carries TRBV28 and TRBJ2-3, with D maybe TRBD1 (6 bases). Trimming removed 6 bases from V and 3 bases from J, with 19 bases in between. Germline CDR1 and CDR2: MDHEN and SYDVKM. The length of the CDR3 is 16 residues. The DNA for the CDR3 is TGTGCCAGCAGGCAGGGTAACAGGGTTTGGACAGATACGCAGTATTTT. This sequence encodes CASRQGNRVWTDTQYF.

This clone was detected only a few times. The rearrangement joins TRBV5-1 to TRBJ2-5; 7 bases line up with TRBD1. CDR1 and CDR2 from the germline V gene are SGHRS and YFSETQ. There are 15 residues in the CDR3. The ends lost 5 bases at V and 5 bases at J; junction bases unmatched: 12. The DNA of the CDR3 is TGCGCCAGCAGAACCCGCGCAACAGGGGAGGAGACCCAGTACTTC. The encoded protein is CASRTRATGEETQYF. The full variable domain, with the rest looked up from reference TRBV5-1 and TRBJ2-5, is KAGVTQTPRYLIKTRGQQVTLSCSPISGHRSVSWYQQTPGQGLQFLFEYFSETQRNKGNFPGRFSGRQFSNSRSEMNVSTLELGDSALYLCASRTRATGEETQYFGPGTRLLVL.

In this sample, this clone turned up a few times. CDR3 loop: CASSQGAWDTEAFF. As DNA, the CDR3 is TGTGCCAGCAGCCAGGGGGCTTGGGACACTGAAGCTTTCTTT. V gene TRBV13 combines with J gene TRBJ1-1; 8 bases match TRBD1. The CDR3 sequence is 14 residues long. J gave up 3 bases and V 5 bases, and 5 bases lay outside the gene matches. Germline V lookup: CDR1 PRHDT, CDR2 FYEKMQ (reference sequence).

This CDR3 is CASSPWTNTYEQYF. CDR3 bases: TGTGCCAGCAGCCCCTGGACTAATACCTACGAGCAGTACTTC. The chain carries TRBV14 and TRBJ2-7; D perhaps matches TRBD2 (6 bases). V lost 4 bases, J lost 2 bases, and 12 bases lay in between. Germline lookup yields CDR1 SGHDN and CDR2 FVKESK. The CDR3 has 14 residues. The variable domain in full, with the rest retrieved from reference TRBV14 and TRBJ2-7, is EAGVTQFPSHSVIEKGQTVTLRCDPISGHDNLYWYRRVMGKEIKFLLHFVKESKQDESGMPNNRFLAERTGGTYSTLKVQPAELEDSGVYFCASSPWTNTYEQYFGPGTRLTVT.

This clone turned up a few times. The chain joins TRBV9 to TRBJ2-5; 11 positions agree with TRBD2. Trimming removed 3 bases from V and 3 bases from J; junction bases left unmatched: 4. The CDR3 loop spans 15 amino acids. Germline V CDR1 and CDR2: SGDLS, YYNGEE. CDR3 coding DNA: TGTGCCAGCAGCGCCCGACTAGCGGGGAAAGAGACCCAGTACTTC. This codes for CASSARLAGKETQYF.

This clone has a handful of counts. The rearrangement uses TRBV30 and TRBJ1-1, with no clear D. V lost 2 bases and J lost 1, with 8 bases in between. The CDR3 loop spans 13 amino acids. Germline values: CDR1 GTSNPN, CDR2 SVGIG (reference sequence). The CDR3 DNA follows: TGTGCCTGGAGTCATGGCCAGAACACTGAAGCTTTCTTT. As protein: CAWSHGQNTEAFF.

This clone was observed a few times. An end of the junction does not agree with germline; a read error may underlie this. The chain uses TRBV7-7 and TRBJ2-1; possibly TRBD1 or TRBD2 for D (5 bases each). Germline loops: CDR1 SSHAT, CDR2 FNYEAQ (reference sequence). The CDR3 has 13 amino acids. DNA for the CDR3: TGTGCTAGCAGCTTAGGGGAGAACAATGAGCAGTTCTTC. Translating gives CASSLGENNEQFF.

V is TRBV9 and J is TRBJ1-5; D remains ambiguous. CDR1 and CDR2 (germline): SGDLS, YYNGEE. Trimming took 2 bases from V and 7 from J, leaving 13 bases between them. This CDR3 is 14 amino acids long. The DNA for the CDR3 is TGTGCCAGCAGCGTTGAGTTTGGTGGGCAGCCCCAGCATTTT. Its translation is CASSVEFGGQPQHF.

The chain recombines TRBV5-1 with TRBJ2-7, with TRBD1 matching over 9 bases. Germline V gives CDR1 SGHRS, CDR2 YFSETQ. The V segment lost 7 bases and the J segment 4 bases; nucleotides outside the gene matches: 6. The CDR3 has 13 residues. The DNA for the CDR3 is TGCGCCAGCGCCGGGACAGGGCGATACGAGCAGTACTTC. Encoded protein: CASAGTGRYEQYF.

This clone was picked up a small number of times. This chain uses TRBV30 with TRBJ2-3, with D possibly matching TRBD2 (5 bases). The germline V and J ends were trimmed by 0 bases and 6 bases, with 13 bases remaining between them. This CDR3 is 14 amino acids long. Germline V CDR1 and CDR2: GTSNPN, SVGIG (reference sequence). The CDR3 coding sequence is TGTGCCTGGAGTGTGGAGACTATCTCGGATACGCAGTATTTT. As protein: CAWSVETISDTQYF.

V gene TRBV30 combines with J gene TRBJ1-2; 10 bases are a match to TRBD1. The ends lost 4 bases at V and 7 bases at J; junction bases unmatched: 6. CDR3 length equals 13 residues. Germline V gene lookup returns CDR1 GTSNPN and CDR2 SVGIG (reference sequence). CDR3 DNA: TGTGCCTGGACTAGACAGGGGGCCTCTGGCTACACCTTC. Its protein is CAWTRQGASGYTF.

The rearrangement joins TRBV5-1 to TRBJ2-1; D remains ambiguous. CDR3 length: 12 residues. The V end was cut by 1 base, the J end by 6 bases, with 5 bases between. Germline values: CDR1 SGHRS, CDR2 YFSETQ. The CDR3 nucleotides read TGCGCCAGCAGCTTGATCCTCAATGAGCAGTTCTTC. Its protein is CASSLILNEQFF.

V and J are TRBV28 and TRBJ2-3; 8 bases fit TRBD2. This CDR3 spans 15 amino acids. Germline V gene lookup returns CDR1 MDHEN and CDR2 SYDVKM. The J segment lost 2 bases and the V segment lost 4 bases, leaving 5 bases of the junction unmatched. The CDR3 sequence: CASSWPGGVTDTQYF. The CDR3 bases are TGTGCCAGCAGTTGGCCGGGAGGGGTCACAGATACGCAGTATTTT. Drawing the rest from reference TRBV28 and TRBJ2-3, the complete variable domain is DVKVTQSSRYLVKRTGEKVFLECVQDMDHENMFWYRQDPGLGLRLIYFSYDVKMKEKGDIPEGYSVSREKKERFSLILESASTNQTSMYLCASSWPGGVTDTQYFGPGTRLTVL.